This T cell receptor beta chain is from a study of T cell responses to AZD1222 COVID-19 vaccine. Losses at the gene ends were 8 bases for V and 6 bases for J; bases not matched to a gene: 10. This CDR3 has 14 residues. Germline CDR1 SNHLY, CDR2 FYNNEI. The protocol was immunoSEQ multiplex PCR, while the TCRdb copy is restricted to in-frame clones and leaves out a portion. The sample gives roughly 100,000 clones, about 94% of which show up once; about 5% is in the top ten. The J gene is TRBJ1-2, the V gene TRBV2, with TRBD1 matching over 9 bases. The source of this sequence is an adult in good health. Here the sequenced sample was peripheral blood, taken on day 0 of AZD1222 vaccination. CDR3 nucleotide sequence: TGTGCCAGCCTTCGAGACAGGGGGATTAATGGCTACACCTTC. It is translated as CASLRDRGINGYTF. Variable domain in full (rest from reference TRBV2 and TRBJ1-2): EPEVTQTPSHQVTQMGQEVILRCVPISNHLYFYWYRQILGQKVEFLVSFYNNEISEKSEIFDDQFSVERPDGSNFTLKIRSTKLEDSAMYFCASLRDRGINGYTFGSGTRLTVV.